This is a list of T cell receptor beta chains from one sample in a study of radiation and T cells in renal cell carcinoma. The method was immunoSEQ multiplex PCR; TCRdb's version includes in-frame clones alone and lacks a portion of them. The sample has some 120,000 clones, 80% to 85% seen once. The sample was blood, taken from a patient whose treatment included radiotherapy and nephrectomy. The receptors originated from a woman aged 55-75 years with renal cell carcinoma. Both conserved end residues are part of each CDR3. Fields, in order: J gene, V gene, clone size, D gene, CDR3 length, CDR3 protein, CDR3 DNA. D genes are given only for firm matches. Clone size is not always given. Where it is, it says once, few, many or a class for expanded clones.

TRBJ1-2 | TRBV6-1 | NA | NA | 13 | CASSSAPNYGYTF | TGTGCCAGCAGTTCAGCTCCTAACTATGGCTACACCTTC
TRBJ1-6 | TRBV2 | NA | TRBD1 | 13 | CASAGQGLSPLHF | TGTGCCAGCGCCGGACAGGGCCTTTCACCCCTCCACTTT
TRBJ1-3 | TRBV9 | NA | TRBD1 | 16 | CASSVEGQGFGNTIYF | TGTGCCAGCAGCGTAGAGGGACAGGGATTCGGAAACACCATATATTTT
TRBJ1-2 | TRBV10-3 | NA | NA | 13 | CAIRPGQRYGYTF | TGTGCCATCAGGCCAGGACAGCGCTATGGCTACACCTTC
TRBJ1-2 | TRBV19 | NA | NA | 14 | CASRRTETNYGYTF | TGTGCCAGTAGAAGAACGGAGACTAACTATGGCTACACCTTC
TRBJ1-2 | TRBV7-9 | NA | NA | 13 | CASSFDSNYGYTF | TGTGCCAGCAGCTTCGACAGCAACTATGGCTACACCTTC
TRBJ1-2 | TRBV9 | NA | NA | 15 | CASSLGTQANYGYTF | TGTGCCAGCAGCCTCGGGACCCAAGCTAACTATGGCTACACCTTC
TRBJ2-1 | TRBV19 | once | TRBD1 | 13 | CATRGDRGSREFF | TGTGCCACGAGGGGGGACAGGGGCTCCAGAGAGTTCTTC
TRBJ1-2 | TRBV7-3 | NA | NA | 12 | CASSLTGYGYTF | TGTGCCAGCAGCTTAACTGGGTATGGCTACACCTTC
TRBJ1-4 | TRBV2 | few | TRBD1 | 14 | CASKPGQGNEKLFF | TGTGCCAGCAAACCGGGACAGGGGAATGAAAAACTGTTTTTT
TRBJ2-7 | TRBV10-3 | once | NA | 11 | CACTSSYEQYF | TGTGCCTGCACCAGCTCCTACGAGCAGTACTTC
TRBJ2-7 | TRBV19 | NA | TRBD1 | 15 | CASSSSRDRVHEQYF | TGTGCCAGTAGTTCCTCCCGGGACAGGGTCCACGAGCAGTACTTC
TRBJ2-2 | TRBV6-6 | NA | NA | 13 | CACGEPYTGELFF | TGTGCCTGCGGGGAGCCCTACACCGGGGAGCTGTTTTTT
TRBJ1-2 | TRBV7-2 | NA | TRBD1 | 16 | CASSFQGAQANYGYTF | TGTGCCAGCAGTTTTCAGGGGGCCCAAGCTAACTATGGCTACACCTTC
TRBJ2-3 | TRBV25-1 | NA | TRBD2 | 18 | CASSEWSGLAGGADTQYF | TGTGCCAGCAGTGAATGGTCTGGACTAGCGGGAGGTGCAGATACGCAGTATTTT
TRBJ2-7 | TRBV28 | NA | NA | 12 | CASSLRGYEQYF | TGTGCCAGCAGTTTAAGAGGATACGAGCAGTACTTC
TRBJ1-5 | TRBV6-5 | NA | NA | 15 | CASSPGTKISQPQHF | TGTGCCAGCAGTCCCGGGACAAAAATTAGTCAGCCCCAGCATTTT
TRBJ2-7 | TRBV6-5 | NA | TRBD1 | 14 | CASSLRTGEVEQYF | TGTGCCAGCAGTCTCAGGACAGGGGAGGTCGAGCAGTACTTC
TRBJ2-3 | TRBV6-1 | NA | TRBD2 | 17 | CASSEAGLAGRADTQYF | TGTGCCAGCAGTGAAGCGGGACTAGCGGGGAGGGCAGATACGCAGTATTTT
TRBJ2-7 | TRBV7-9 | once | NA | 19 | CASTSRAPSGQVFAYEQYF | TGTGCCAGCACCTCCCGAGCCCCCTCGGGACAAGTCTTTGCCTACGAGCAGTACTTC
TRBJ2-5 | TRBV4-3 | NA | NA | 15 | CASSQGLRFQETQYF | TGCGCCAGCAGCCAAGGGTTGCGATTCCAAGAGACCCAGTACTTC
TRBJ1-1 | TRBV19 | NA | TRBD1 | 14 | CASSPQQGATEAFF | TGTGCCAGTAGTCCTCAACAGGGGGCCACTGAAGCTTTCTTT
TRBJ1-5 | TRBV19 | NA | TRBD1 | 15 | CASSATGGGNQPQHF | TGTGCCAGTAGTGCCACAGGGGGGGGCAATCAGCCCCAGCATTTT
TRBJ1-5 | TRBV6-6 | NA | NA | 16 | CASSYPKGRSNQPQHF | TGTGCCAGCAGTTACCCTAAGGGTAGGAGCAATCAGCCCCAGCATTTT
TRBJ1-2 | TRBV11-2 | NA | NA | 15 | CASSLSPLPIYGYTF | TGTGCCAGCAGCTTAAGTCCGTTGCCCATCTATGGCTACACCTTC
TRBJ2-5 | TRBV5-1 | NA | TRBD2 | 16 | CASSLGLAGTQETQYF | TGCGCCAGCAGCTTGGGACTAGCGGGGACCCAAGAGACCCAGTACTTC
TRBJ2-7 | TRBV7-9 | NA | NA | 18 | CASSLGGAIDRSSYEQYF | TGTGCCAGCAGCTTAGGGGGGGCGATAGATAGGAGCTCCTACGAGCAGTACTTC
TRBJ2-1 | TRBV27 | NA | TRBD2 | 16 | CASSFLAGGSYNEQFF | TGTGCCAGCAGTTTTCTAGCGGGAGGCTCCTACAATGAGCAGTTCTTC
TRBJ2-4 | TRBV2 | few | TRBD1 | 16 | CASSERFGTGENIQYF | TGTGCCAGCAGTGAAAGGTTTGGGACAGGGGAAAACATTCAGTACTTC
TRBJ2-3 | TRBV2 | NA | NA | 14 | CASSAPHDPDTQYF | TGTGCCAGCAGTGCCCCCCACGACCCAGATACGCAGTATTTT
TRBJ2-6 | TRBV11-1 | NA | NA | 15 | CASSLRISGANVLTF | TGTGCCAGCAGCTTAAGAATCTCTGGGGCCAACGTCCTGACTTTC
TRBJ2-7 | TRBV28 | NA | TRBD2 | 13 | CASSLGGSYEQYF | TGTGCCAGCAGTTTGGGCGGGAGCTACGAGCAGTACTTC
TRBJ1-4 | TRBV4-1 | NA | NA | 13 | CASSQEGAGVLFF | TGCGCCAGCAGCCAAGAGGGGGCGGGGGTACTGTTTTTT
TRBJ1-2 | TRBV6-1 | NA | TRBD1 | 14 | CASRRQGANYGYTF | TGTGCCAGCAGACGACAGGGGGCCAACTATGGCTACACCTTC
TRBJ2-5 | TRBV5-1 | NA | NA | 15 | CASSLVVGERETQYF | TGCGCCAGCAGCTTGGTAGTAGGGGAGCGGGAGACCCAGTACTTC
TRBJ2-4 | TRBV5-1 | NA | TRBD1 | 19 | CASSLSPLRQGTTKNIQYF | TGCGCCAGCAGCTTGAGCCCCCTTCGACAGGGTACGACCAAAAACATTCAGTACTTC
TRBJ2-7 | TRBV7-9 | NA | NA | 17 | CASSLSPTGSGNSEQYF | TGTGCCAGCAGCTTAAGCCCGACGGGAAGCGGTAATTCCGAGCAGTACTTC